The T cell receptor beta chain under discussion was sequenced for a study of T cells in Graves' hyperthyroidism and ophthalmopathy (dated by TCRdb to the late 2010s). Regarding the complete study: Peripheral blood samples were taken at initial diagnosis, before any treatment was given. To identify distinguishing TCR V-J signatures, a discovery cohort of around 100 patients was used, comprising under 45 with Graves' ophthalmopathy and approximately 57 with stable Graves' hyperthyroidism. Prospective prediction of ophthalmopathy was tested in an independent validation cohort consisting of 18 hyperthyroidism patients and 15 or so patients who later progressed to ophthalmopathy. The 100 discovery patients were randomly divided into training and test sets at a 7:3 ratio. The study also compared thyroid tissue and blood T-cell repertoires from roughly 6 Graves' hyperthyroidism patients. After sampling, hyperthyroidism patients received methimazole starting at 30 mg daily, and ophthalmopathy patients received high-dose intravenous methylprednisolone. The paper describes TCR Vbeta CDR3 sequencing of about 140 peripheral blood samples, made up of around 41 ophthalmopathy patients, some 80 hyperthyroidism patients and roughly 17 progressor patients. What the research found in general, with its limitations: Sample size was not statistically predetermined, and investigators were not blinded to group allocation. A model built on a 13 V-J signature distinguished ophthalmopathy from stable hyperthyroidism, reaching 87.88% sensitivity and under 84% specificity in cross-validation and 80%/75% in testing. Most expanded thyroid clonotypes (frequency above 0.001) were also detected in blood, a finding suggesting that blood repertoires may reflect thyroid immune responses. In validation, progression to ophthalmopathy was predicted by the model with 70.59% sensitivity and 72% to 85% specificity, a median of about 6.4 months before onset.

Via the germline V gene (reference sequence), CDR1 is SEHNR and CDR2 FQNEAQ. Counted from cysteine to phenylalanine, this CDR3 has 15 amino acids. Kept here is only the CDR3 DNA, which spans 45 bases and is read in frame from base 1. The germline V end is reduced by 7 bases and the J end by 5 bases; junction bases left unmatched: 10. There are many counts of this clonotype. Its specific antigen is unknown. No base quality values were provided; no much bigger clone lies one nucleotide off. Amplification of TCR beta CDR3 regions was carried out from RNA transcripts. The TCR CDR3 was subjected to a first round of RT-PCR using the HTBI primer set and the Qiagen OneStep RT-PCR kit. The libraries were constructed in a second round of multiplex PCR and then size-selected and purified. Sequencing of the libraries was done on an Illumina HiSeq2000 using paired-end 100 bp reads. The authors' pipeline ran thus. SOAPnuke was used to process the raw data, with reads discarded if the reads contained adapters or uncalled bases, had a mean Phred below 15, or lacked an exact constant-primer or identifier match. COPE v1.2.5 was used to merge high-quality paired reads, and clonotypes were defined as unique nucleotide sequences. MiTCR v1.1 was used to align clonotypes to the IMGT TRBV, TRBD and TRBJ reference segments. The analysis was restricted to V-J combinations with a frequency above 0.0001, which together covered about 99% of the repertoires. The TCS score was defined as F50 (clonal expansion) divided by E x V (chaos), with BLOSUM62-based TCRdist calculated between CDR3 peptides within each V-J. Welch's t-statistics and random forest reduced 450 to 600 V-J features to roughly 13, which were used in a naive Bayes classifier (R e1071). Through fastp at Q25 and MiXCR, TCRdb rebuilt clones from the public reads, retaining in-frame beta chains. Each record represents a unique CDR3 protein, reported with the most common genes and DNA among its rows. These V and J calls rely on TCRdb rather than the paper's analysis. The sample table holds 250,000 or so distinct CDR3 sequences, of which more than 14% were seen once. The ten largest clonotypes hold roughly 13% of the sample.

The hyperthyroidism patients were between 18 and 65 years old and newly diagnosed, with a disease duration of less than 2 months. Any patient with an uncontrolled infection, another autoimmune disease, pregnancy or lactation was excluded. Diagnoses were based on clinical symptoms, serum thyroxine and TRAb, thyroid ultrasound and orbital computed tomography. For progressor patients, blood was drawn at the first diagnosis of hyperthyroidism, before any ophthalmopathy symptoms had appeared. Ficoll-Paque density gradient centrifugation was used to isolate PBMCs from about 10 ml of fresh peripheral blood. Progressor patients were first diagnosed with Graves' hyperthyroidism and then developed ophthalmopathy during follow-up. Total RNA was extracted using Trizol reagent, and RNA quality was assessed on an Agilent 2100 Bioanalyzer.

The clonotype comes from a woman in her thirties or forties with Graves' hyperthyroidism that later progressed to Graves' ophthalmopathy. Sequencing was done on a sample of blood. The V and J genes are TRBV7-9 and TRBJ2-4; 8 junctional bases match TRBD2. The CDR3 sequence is CASNDGAGEQNIQYF. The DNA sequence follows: TGTGCCAGCAACGATGGAGCGGGAGAGCAAAACATTCAGTACTTC.